These T cell receptor beta chains were read from a single sample in a study of T cell repertoires in cytomegalovirus infection. TCRdb called the reads again in MiXCR, with one record for every CDR3 protein. The table has 500,000 to 600,000 distinct CDR3 sequences, 16% seen once; the top ten hold around 25%. Sequencing was performed on CD8+ T cells from PBMCs. All receptors derive from a human donor in good health (CMV status not recorded). Some clones in this sample may be carry-over from other donors' samples. Each CDR3 is given with its conserved first and last residue. The order of the fields is D gene, J gene, V gene, clone size, CDR3 protein, CDR3 DNA. The D gene is left open where the match is weak. Rows may omit the clone size; those that give it use once, few, many or a size class.

>.|TRBJ2-1|TRBV9|.
CASSVGGAGSYNEQFF
TGTGCCAGCAGCGTAGGAGGGGCCGGCTCCTACAATGAGCAGTTCTTC
>.|TRBJ2-2|TRBV6-1|many
CASQGGLNTGELFF
TGTGCCAGCCAGGGGGGGTTGAACACCGGGGAGCTGTTTTTT
>.|TRBJ2-2|TRBV27|.
CASSLSQGAGELFF
TGTGCCAGCAGTTTAAGCCAGGGTGCCGGGGAGCTGTTTTTT
>TRBD1|TRBJ1-1|TRBV19|.
CASSAGQGFTEAFF
TGTGCCAGTAGTGCAGGACAGGGTTTCACTGAAGCTTTCTTT
>TRBD2|TRBJ2-3|TRBV7-9|.
CASSLTSSGTDTQYF
TGTGCCAGCAGCTTGACTAGCTCTGGCACAGATACGCAGTATTTT
>.|TRBJ2-3|TRBV7-9|.
CASERGETDTQYF
TGTGCCAGCGAAAGGGGCGAGACAGATACGCAGTATTTT
>.|TRBJ1-1|TRBV15|.
CATSRERGLAFF
TGTGCCACCAGCAGAGAACGGGGTCTCGCTTTCTTT
>.|TRBJ2-1|TRBV7-9|many
CASSARRMEYHENEQFF
TGTGCCAGCAGCGCCCGGAGAATGGAGTACCATGAAAATGAGCAGTTCTTC
>TRBD2|TRBJ2-3|TRBV5-6|.
CASSLRGLAGGPLSTDTQYF
TGTGCCAGCAGCTTGCGGGGGCTAGCGGGAGGGCCTTTAAGCACAGATACGCAGTATTTT
>TRBD1|TRBJ2-2|TRBV7-9|many
CASRGQGRINTGELFF
TGTGCCAGCAGGGGACAGGGGCGGATCAACACCGGGGAGCTGTTTTTT
>.|TRBJ2-7|TRBV28|many
CASSFASDEQYF
TGTGCCAGCAGTTTCGCATCGGACGAGCAGTACTTC
>TRBD1|TRBJ2-3|TRBV3-1|.
CASSQTRGTGNTDTQYF
TGTGCCAGCAGCCAAACTCGCGGGACAGGGAACACAGATACGCAGTATTTT
>.|TRBJ2-7|TRBV6-5|many
CASSPRGRTYEQYF
TGTGCCAGCAGCCCCCGGGGCAGGACCTACGAGCAGTACTTC
>TRBD2|TRBJ2-7|TRBV12-3/TRBV12-4|many
CASSLGGGNYEQYF
TGTGCCAGCAGTTTAGGGGGGGGGAACTACGAGCAGTACTTC
>TRBD2|TRBJ2-1|TRBV29-1|few
CSVVGLAEGSYNEQFF
TGCAGCGTTGTGGGGCTAGCGGAGGGGTCCTACAATGAGCAGTTCTTC
>.|TRBJ1-4|TRBV20-1|few
CSARDQREKLFF
TGCAGTGCTAGAGATCAGAGGGAAAAACTGTTTTTT
>TRBD2|TRBJ2-1|TRBV14|many
CASSQDRLLAENNEQFF
TGTGCCAGCAGCCAAGATCGGTTACTAGCGGAAAACAATGAGCAGTTCTTC
>.|TRBJ1-3|TRBV12-5|.
CASATDSSGNTIYF
TGTGCTAGTGCCACCGACAGCTCTGGAAACACCATATATTTT
>TRBD1|TRBJ2-1|TRBV7-9|few
CASSHGQGWNEQFF
TGTGCCAGCAGCCACGGACAGGGGTGGAATGAGCAGTTCTTC
>TRBD1|TRBJ1-2|TRBV6-1|few
CAVRTGWYGYTF
TGTGCCGTTCGGACAGGATGGTATGGCTACACCTTC
>.|TRBJ1-1|TRBV28|few
CASSLFGEALNTEAFF
TGTGCCAGCAGTTTATTCGGAGAAGCCCTGAACACTGAAGCTTTCTTT
>TRBD1|TRBJ2-7|TRBV11-2|many
CASSFTRTGVYEQYF
TGTGCCAGCAGCTTCACTCGGACAGGGGTCTACGAGCAGTACTTC
>.|TRBJ2-7|TRBV6-1|few
CASSTRQNTYEQYF
TGTGCCAGCAGTACTAGACAGAATACCTACGAGCAGTACTTC
>TRBD2|TRBJ2-3|TRBV28|few
CASSLLEREAFYASTDTQYF
TGTGCCAGCAGTTTATTGGAGCGGGAGGCATTTTACGCTAGCACAGATACGCAGTATTTT
>.|TRBJ2-7|TRBV28|.
CASSFGSSGGEQYF
TGTGCCAGCAGTTTCGGCAGCTCCGGGGGTGAGCAGTACTTC
>.|TRBJ2-3|TRBV9|.
CASSVRDLSTDTQYF
TGTGCCAGCAGCGTTAGGGACCTTAGCACAGATACGCAGTATTTT
>TRBD2|TRBJ2-5|TRBV20-1|.
CSARDEEREVGETQYF
TGCAGTGCTAGAGATGAGGAGCGGGAGGTCGGGGAGACCCAGTACTTC
>.|TRBJ2-7|TRBV11-2|many
CASGPGRGSYSYEQYF
TGTGCCAGCGGCCCTGGAAGGGGCAGTTACTCCTACGAGCAGTACTTC
>TRBD2|TRBJ2-5|TRBV4-1|many
CASSITGLAGETQYF
TGCGCCAGCAGCATAACCGGACTAGCGGGAGAGACCCAGTACTTC
>TRBD1|TRBJ1-4|TRBV12-3/TRBV12-4|many
CASSRTGGDEKLFF
TGTGCCAGCAGCCGTACAGGGGGCGATGAAAAACTGTTTTTT
>.|TRBJ2-1|TRBV24-1|many
CATSDLQSRTVSSYNEQFF
TGTGCCACCAGTGATTTGCAATCCCGGACCGTGAGCTCCTACAATGAGCAGTTCTTC